These 24 T cell receptor beta chains were all obtained from the same sample, sequenced in a study of blood T cell repertoires in COVID-19. Clones were sequenced by immunoSEQ multiplex PCR, and TCRdb holds only the in-frame ones, with some missing. The sample comprises roughly 150,000 clones, around three quarters of which are singletons, and over 6.5% rests with the top ten. The specimen was peripheral blood. These receptors were obtained from a man aged 50 to 59 with active or convalescent COVID-19.

The rearrangement uses TRBV12-3 or TRBV12-4 and TRBJ1-2; D is undetermined. This CDR3 contains 13 residues. V shed 6 bases and J shed 5 bases, with 13 bases lying between them. Here the CDR3 reads CASSPGRIYGYTF. In DNA, the CDR3 is TGTGCCAGCAGCCCCGGGAGGATTTATGGCTACACCTTC.

This clone was counted only a few times. V usage is TRBV3-1 (or the pseudogene TRBV3-2) and J usage is TRBJ1-5, with 7 bases fitting TRBD1. Per the germline V gene, CDR1 is LGHDT and CDR2 is YNNKEL (reference sequence). V shed 1 base and J 7 bases; nucleotides not matched to a gene: 4. The CDR3 contains 14 residues. DNA of the CDR3: TGTGCCAGCAGCCAAGCGACAGGGAACCAGCCCCAGCATTTT. Protein product: CASSQATGNQPQHF.

V usage is TRBV27 and J usage is TRBJ1-2, with TRBD1 matching over 9 bases. The CDR3 is made up of 13 amino acids. Trimming cost V 8 bases and J 8 bases; bases outside gene matches: 9. Germline lookup yields CDR1 MNHEY and CDR2 SMNVEV (reference sequence). CDR3 sequence reads: CASCGGTGFGYTF. DNA of the CDR3: TGTGCCAGCTGTGGGGGGACAGGGTTCGGCTACACCTTC.

This clone appeared a single time. This rearrangement joins TRBV6-5 to TRBJ2-1, with 7 bases fitting TRBD2. CDR1 is MNHEY and CDR2 is SVGAGI in the germline V gene. Trimming took 4 bases from V and 7 from J; bases not matched to a gene: 4. The CDR3 sequence is 13 residues long. The CDR3 coding sequence is TGTGCCAGCAGTTGGGGGGGTGGGAATGAGCAGTTCTTC. Its protein product is CASSWGGGNEQFF.

The chain combines TRBV4-1 with TRBJ2-5; 12 nucleotides match TRBD2. Germline loops: CDR1 MGHRA, CDR2 YSYEKL. V shed 0 bases, J shed 5 bases, and the junction held 10 bases outside the gene matches. This CDR3 has 18 residues. CDR3 bases: TGCGCCAGCAGCCAAGAACGAGGCCTAGCGGGAGGGATGGAGACCCAGTACTTC. Translated: CASSQERGLAGGMETQYF.

The chain has TRBV19 and TRBJ2-7, with a weak D call TRBD1 (5 bases). The CDR3 length is 13 residues. V shed 9 bases and J shed 4 bases, with 16 bases lying between them. The V gene's germline CDR1 is LNHDA and CDR2 SQIVND (reference sequence). The CDR3 protein is CASSPGGAYEQYF. DNA of the CDR3: TGTGCCAGCAGTCCGGGTGGGGCATACGAGCAGTACTTC.

The CDR3 region is CASSPSSRGEQFF. The CDR3 DNA reads TGTGCCAGCAGCCCGTCGTCTAGGGGGGAGCAGTTCTTC. The chain is built from TRBV7-6 and TRBJ2-1; D might be TRBD1 (6 bases). V was shortened by 5 bases and J by 10 bases, with 15 bases between the two germline ends. There are 13 residues in the CDR3. Germline CDR1 and CDR2: SGHVS and FNYEAQ.

V and J are TRBV5-1 and TRBJ2-7; TRBD1 aligns across 7 bases. Germline lookup yields CDR1 SGHRS and CDR2 YFSETQ. The junction had 1 base not matched to a gene; V was cut back by 1 base and J by 6 bases. CDR3 length: 12 amino acids. The CDR3 coding sequence is TGCGCCAGCAGCTTGACAGGGGCCGAGCAGTACTTC. Translated: CASSLTGAEQYF.

The rearrangement links TRBV5-4 to TRBJ1-2, with 8 bases lining up with TRBD1. V lost 3 bases, J lost 4 bases, and 8 bases stayed unmatched. The CDR3 is 15 residues long. Germline CDR1 and CDR2: SGHNT and YYREEE (reference sequence). The DNA of the CDR3 is TGTGCCAGCAGCTCCCCAGGGGGCGCAAGCTATGGCTACACCTTC. Protein product: CASSSPGGASYGYTF.

The J gene is TRBJ1-3, the V gene TRBV5-1; 7 nucleotides match TRBD1. The ends lost 8 bases at V and 3 bases at J; junction bases unmatched: 11. The germline CDR1 and CDR2 sequences are SGHRS and YFSETQ. The CDR3 runs 15 residues. For the CDR3, the DNA is TGCGCCAGTAGCCCAGAGGGGGCAAGTGGAAACACCATATATTTT. The encoded protein is CASSPEGASGNTIYF.

The rearrangement joins TRBV5-8 to TRBJ1-1; D is unclear. CDR1 SGHTS and CDR2 YDEGEE come from the germline V gene. V was pared by 0 bases and J by 1 base, with 7 bases between. The CDR3 is 14 residues long. The CDR3 sequence: CASSLAVTNTEAFF. CDR3 nucleotides: TGTGCCAGCAGCTTGGCAGTCACGAACACTGAAGCTTTCTTT.

In its sample, this clone was seen a few times. The chain links TRBV18 to TRBJ2-2, with a tentative D call TRBD2 (5 bases). Germline values: CDR1 KGHSH, CDR2 LQKENI. V lost 3 bases, J lost 7 bases, and 9 bases lay in between. The CDR3 totals 13 residues. CDR3 in amino acids: CASSPWTRGELFF. In DNA, the CDR3 is TGTGCCAGCTCACCTTGGACTCGCGGGGAGCTGTTTTTT.

This sequence joins TRBV5-4 and TRBJ2-2; D perhaps matches TRBD2 (6 bases). The length of the CDR3 is 16 residues. Germline V gene sequence: CDR1 SGHNT, CDR2 YYREEE (reference sequence). Trimming removed 0 bases from V and 5 bases from J, with 14 bases in between. In DNA form, the CDR3 reads TGTGCCAGCAGCTTGGCTCGAGGGGCGGGAACCGGGGAGCTGTTTTTT. It yields the protein CASSLARGAGTGELFF.

J is TRBJ2-7 and V is TRBV6-5, with a weak D call TRBD1 (6 bases). V lost 5 bases and J 0 bases, leaving 11 bases between the germline ends. This CDR3 is built from 14 residues. Germline CDR1 MNHEY, CDR2 SVGAGI. The CDR3: CASSLRTDSYEQYF. The CDR3 DNA is TGTGCCAGCAGTCTTAGGACAGACTCCTACGAGCAGTACTTC.

The gene calls are TRBV10-2 and TRBJ2-3; 13 bases agree with TRBD2. The CDR3 sequence is 15 residues long. CDR1 and CDR2 (germline): WSHSY, SAAADI. V was pared by 6 bases and J by 4 bases, with 4 bases of the junction left unmatched. This CDR3 reads CASSAGLAGADTQYF. The CDR3 DNA reads as TGCGCCAGCAGCGCCGGACTAGCGGGAGCAGATACGCAGTATTTT.

The chain is built from TRBV27 and TRBJ2-3, with D possibly TRBD2 on 6 matching bases. V lost 0 bases and J lost 14, with 15 bases in between. Germline V gives CDR1 MNHEY, CDR2 SMNVEV (reference sequence). The CDR3 length is 13 residues. The CDR3 DNA is TGTGCCAGCAGTTTATCGGGGGGAGGTCCCAGGTATTTT. The encoded protein is CASSLSGGGPRYF.

This clone showed up just once. The genes are TRBV21-1 and TRBJ1-4; TRBD1, the table's D call, lacks a check against the DNA. TRBV21-1 is a listed pseudogene. The CDR3 length is 18 residues. This CDR3 reads CASSKWGQGPSTNEKLFF. The DNA of the CDR3 is TGTGCCAGCAGCAAATGGGGACAGGGCCCTTCAACTAATGAAAAACTGTTTTTT.

The V and J genes are TRBV29-1 and TRBJ1-2; 10 positions match TRBD1. V lost 7 bases, J lost 4 bases, and 12 bases stayed unmatched. The CDR3 extends over 15 amino acids. Germline values: CDR1 SQVTM, CDR2 ANQGSEA. The CDR3, as DNA: TGCAGCGCCCCGGGACAGGGGCCCTCAGGCTATGGCTACACCTTC. Its protein product is CSAPGQGPSGYGYTF.

The rearrangement links TRBV24-1 to TRBJ2-7; D perhaps matches TRBD2 (6 bases). Germline CDR1 reads KGHDR; CDR2 reads SFDVKD. V shed 3 bases and J shed 6 bases, with 11 bases lying between them. This CDR3 contains 13 residues. CDR3 nucleotide sequence: TGTGCCACCAGTGATGGGGGACTTCCCGAGCAGTACTTC. Translated: CATSDGGLPEQYF.

The CDR3 reads CASSPQRQGRTEAFF. DNA for the CDR3: TGTGCCAGCAGTCCCCAACGACAGGGGAGGACTGAAGCTTTCTTT. This sequence joins TRBV28 and TRBJ1-1, with 8 bases fitting TRBD1. Germline assignment: CDR1 MDHEN and CDR2 SYDVKM. The CDR3 is made up of 15 amino acids. After removal of 5 bases from V and 5 bases from J, the junction contained 10 bases not matched to a gene.

The chain combines TRBV27 with TRBJ2-2; maybe TRBD2 (5 bases). Germline V gene sequence: CDR1 MNHEY, CDR2 SMNVEV (reference sequence). The CDR3 extends over 14 amino acids. Trimming left V 4 bases short and J 10 bases short, with 16 bases between. This CDR3 is CASSYSIGGSELFF. In nucleotides, the CDR3 is TGTGCCAGCAGTTACTCGATTGGCGGGTCGGAGCTGTTTTTT.

This clone was picked up a small number of times. The V call is TRBV30, the J call TRBJ2-1, with TRBD2 matching 14 bases. Trimming removed 3 bases from V and 12 bases from J; junction bases left unmatched: 7. Germline CDR1 reads GTSNPN; CDR2 reads SVGIG (reference sequence). CDR3 length: 14 amino acids. CDR3 in amino acids: CAWRGGLAGDGQFF. In nucleotides, the CDR3 is TGTGCCTGGAGGGGGGGACTAGCGGGAGACGGGCAGTTCTTC.

The chain employs TRBV6-5 and TRBJ2-1; TRBD2 aligns across 7 bases. The CDR3 loop spans 13 amino acids. Germline assignment: CDR1 MNHEY and CDR2 SVGAGI. The junction had 11 bases not matched to a gene; V was cut back by 8 bases and J by 10 bases. Here the CDR3 DNA reads TGTGCCAGCGCTCTAGCGGTGCCCGTGGAGCAGTTCTTC. Protein sequence: CASALAVPVEQFF.

This clone showed up just a few times. This sequence joins TRBV28 and TRBJ2-5; tentatively, D is TRBD1 (6 bases). The CDR3 is made up of 14 amino acids. Deletions cut 5 bases from V and 5 bases from J, with 15 bases between. Germline V gene sequence: CDR1 MDHEN, CDR2 SYDVKM. The CDR3 DNA follows: TGTGCCAGCAGTAGCAACAGGGAGCACGAGACCCAGTACTTC. Translated, it gives CASSSNREHETQYF.